The present entry profiles one T cell receptor beta chain with its context. Antigen specificity is unknown. This specimen belongs to a study of graft-versus-host responses after intestinal transplantation. Study-wide background: Recipients obtained multivisceral, liver-intestinal, or isolated intestinal transplants.

CDR1 is SGHDT and CDR2 is YYEEEE in the germline V gene. The V end lost 0 bases, the J end lost 7 bases, and 8 bases lay between the germline ends. The CDR3 sequence is 13 residues long. Overall study findings and caveats: Detected in recipient marrow were GvH clones, some of which were first observed in ileum or blood. Across patients carrying graft-donor T cell macrochimerism, allografts held high graft-versus-host to host-versus-graft clonal ratios.

TCRdb's copy holds only in-frame clones and misses some; the assay was immunoSEQ multiplex PCR. This sample has about 2,500 clones; over 85% occur once, and the top ten carry about 1.5%. The gene calls are TRBV5-6 and TRBJ2-1; the D gene is possibly TRBD1 (6 bases). This material consisted of PBMCs, taken about 20 days after intestinal transplant. This TCR came from a human patient who received an intestinal transplant, so some T cells may come from the graft donor. CDR3 sequence (DNA): TGTGCCAGCAGCTTGGAGGGGGTAAATGAGCAGTTCTTC. Protein sequence: CASSLEGVNEQFF.